A selection of T cell receptor beta chains follows, all from one sample in a study of blood T cell repertoires in COVID-19. The data were produced by immunoSEQ multiplex PCR, yet TCRdb's version contains in-frame clones alone and is incomplete. Here the sample spans some 74,000 clones, 83% being singletons. The sample was peripheral blood. The receptors shown here come from an elderly man with acute or convalescent COVID-19. CDR3s include the opening cysteine and the closing phenylalanine or tryptophan. Each record gives: clone size, J gene, V gene, D gene, CDR3 protein, CDR3 DNA. The D gene is left open where the match is weak. Expanded clones are given a class, and other clones once, few, many or no size at all.

- TRBJ2-3 TRBV27 - CASRYKRGDTQYF TGTGCCAGCAGATACAAAAGGGGAGATACGCAGTATTTT
- TRBJ2-7 TRBV28 TRBD1 CASSFVRDRGRKEQYF TGTGCCAGCAGTTTCGTTCGAGACAGGGGGCGAAAAGAGCAGTACTTC
- TRBJ1-5 TRBV12-3/TRBV12-4 - CASSLSINQPQHF TGTGCCAGCAGTTTGTCTATCAATCAGCCCCAGCATTTT
few TRBJ1-1 TRBV18 - CASSPPERIWAFF TGTGCCAGCTCACCACCGGAGAGGATTTGGGCTTTCTTT
- TRBJ2-7 TRBV5-1 - CASKASGEGLYEQYF TGCGCCAGCAAGGCGTCCGGGGAAGGCCTCTACGAGCAGTACTTC
- TRBJ2-5 TRBV4-3 TRBD2 CASSQGVGRARETQYF TGCGCCAGCAGCCAAGGGGTCGGGAGGGCGCGAGAGACCCAGTACTTC
- TRBJ1-2 TRBV6-6 - CASSPQQSYGYTF TGTGCCAGCAGCCCCCAACAATCCTATGGCTACACCTTC
- TRBJ2-7 TRBV3-1/TRBV3-2 - CASSPSWGELFEQYF TGTGCCAGCAGCCCCTCGTGGGGGGAGCTCTTCGAGCAGTACTTC
- TRBJ1-1 TRBV3-1/TRBV3-2 TRBD1 CASSATGGNTEAFF TGTGCCAGCAGCGCGACAGGGGGGAACACTGAAGCTTTCTTT
few TRBJ1-4 TRBV21-1 - CASMRGLLGGYEKLFF TGTGCCAGCATGAGGGGGTTGCTAGGGGGCTATGAAAAACTGTTTTTT
few TRBJ1-1 TRBV5-1 TRBD1 CASSDGQGSEAFF TGCGCCAGCAGTGACGGACAGGGGTCTGAAGCTTTCTTT
few TRBJ2-7 TRBV10-1 TRBD1 CASSPGTGQEQYF TGCGCCAGCAGTCCCGGGACAGGGCAAGAGCAGTACTTC
few TRBJ1-2 TRBV2 TRBD1 CASRGDSLNYGYTF TGTGCCAGCAGGGGGGACAGTCTTAACTATGGCTACACCTTC
- TRBJ1-4 TRBV5-1 - CASSLVVGADINEKLFF TGCGCCAGCAGCTTGGTAGTAGGTGCGGATATCAATGAAAAACTGTTTTTT
- TRBJ1-2 TRBV19 TRBD1 CASSRPRTGRDGYTF TGTGCCAGTAGTAGGCCGCGGACAGGGCGGGATGGCTACACCTTC
- TRBJ1-3 TRBV6-5 - CASQRGGASGNTIYF TGTGCCAGCCAACGGGGGGGGGCCTCTGGAAACACCATATATTTT
- TRBJ1-2 TRBV28 - CASRPYRAPQAGYTF TGTGCCAGCAGACCCTACAGGGCCCCCCAGGCTGGCTACACCTTC
- TRBJ1-1 TRBV6-6 TRBD1 CASRATGAARDAFF TGTGCCAGCAGAGCGACAGGGGCCGCAAGGGATGCTTTCTTT
- TRBJ2-2 TRBV9 - CASSVVGQNTGELFF TGTGCCAGCAGCGTAGTAGGACAGAACACCGGGGAGCTGTTTTTT
- TRBJ1-5 TRBV28 - CASSPSDRRNQPQHF TGTGCCAGCAGTCCAAGTGACAGGCGAAATCAGCCCCAGCATTTT
- TRBJ1-1 TRBV5-1 TRBD1 CASSPVGQGDTEAFF TGCGCCAGCAGCCCGGTAGGACAGGGAGACACTGAAGCTTTCTTT
few TRBJ1-6 TRBV9 - CASSVDSYNSPLHF TGTGCCAGCAGCGTAGACAGCTATAATTCACCCCTCCACTTT
- TRBJ2-5 TRBV5-4 - CASSPRVERLTETQYF TGTGCCAGCAGCCCCCGGGTGGAGCGGTTAACGGAGACCCAGTACTTC
- TRBJ1-1 TRBV28 - CASRTAMNTEAFF TGTGCCAGCAGGACAGCCATGAACACTGAAGCTTTCTTT
once TRBJ2-1 TRBV5-1 - CASGGRGGDNEQFF TGCGCCAGCGGAGGGAGGGGGGGCGACAATGAGCAGTTCTTC
- TRBJ2-5 TRBV9 TRBD1 CASSETGVFETQYF TGTGCCAGCAGCGAGACAGGGGTTTTCGAGACCCAGTACTTC
- TRBJ2-5 TRBV7-2 - CASSFLTWTLGETQYF TGTGCCAGCAGCTTTTTAACCTGGACTCTCGGGGAGACCCAGTACTTC
- TRBJ1-6 TRBV27 TRBD1 CASSRGQGGSPLHF TGTGCCAGCAGTAGGGGACAGGGAGGTTCACCCCTCCACTTT
- TRBJ1-2 TRBV28 TRBD1 CASSLVRQGRYGYTF TGTGCCAGCAGTTTAGTCAGACAGGGGCGCTATGGCTACACCTTC
- TRBJ1-1 TRBV7-2 TRBD1 CASSLTGTGGTEAFF TGTGCCAGCAGCTTAACCGGGACAGGGGGCACTGAAGCTTTCTTT
- TRBJ1-1 TRBV19 TRBD1 CASSISGTGGDTEAFF TGTGCCAGTAGTATTTCGGGTACAGGGGGTGATACTGAAGCTTTCTTT
- TRBJ2-7 TRBV5-1 - CASSLGTHLEQYF TGCGCCAGCAGCTTGGGGACTCACCTCGAGCAGTACTTC
- TRBJ1-1 TRBV28 - CASSLRDSEAFF TGTGCCAGCAGCTTACGCGACAGTGAAGCTTTCTTT
- TRBJ1-6 TRBV12-3/TRBV12-4 - CASSFGQNSPLHF TGTGCCAGCAGTTTTGGACAGAATTCACCCCTCCACTTT
- TRBJ2-7 TRBV19 TRBD2 CASSRASGEPYEQYF TGTGCCAGTAGTAGAGCTAGCGGTGAACCCTACGAGCAGTACTTC
- TRBJ2-7 TRBV7-9 - CASSPSGSYEQYF TGTGCCAGCAGCCCTTCCGGGTCCTACGAGCAGTACTTC
few TRBJ2-3 TRBV6-1 - CASSAQSGGLSTDTQYF TGTGCCAGCAGTGCTCAGTCCGGGGGGCTGAGCACAGATACGCAGTATTTT
- TRBJ2-3 TRBV6-6 - CASRKLVSSTDTQYF TGTGCCAGCAGAAAACTAGTCTCTAGCACAGATACGCAGTATTTT
- TRBJ2-3 TRBV29-1 - CSVDRQSDTQYF TGCAGCGTGGACAGACAGTCAGATACGCAGTATTTT
few TRBJ2-1 TRBV12-3/TRBV12-4 TRBD1 CASSRTGYDEQFF TGTGCCAGCAGTCGGACAGGGTACGATGAGCAGTTCTTC
- TRBJ2-7 TRBV7-2 TRBD2 CASREGAGGLYEQYF TGTGCCAGCCGAGAAGGAGCGGGGGGCCTCTACGAGCAGTACTTC
few TRBJ1-5 TRBV2 TRBD1 CASSGTGENQPQHF TGTGCCAGCAGTGGGACAGGGGAAAATCAGCCCCAGCATTTT
- TRBJ2-1 TRBV4-1 - CASSLLIYNEQFF TGCGCCAGCAGCCTTCTTATCTACAATGAGCAGTTCTTC